This TCR beta chain was sequenced during a study of CD8 T cells in Susac syndrome. The CDR3 is made up of 14 amino acids. From germline, CDR1 is SNHLY and CDR2 FYNNEI. With V trimmed by 5 bases and J by 6 bases, 4 bases remained unmatched. Controls were healthy donors (matched for age and sex). When the RNA was reverse transcribed, random hexamers were used with an input of roughly 0.45 to 1 ug. Using its own MiXCR run on the immunoSEQ multiplex PCR reads, TCRdb lists one record per CDR3 protein. Here the sample spans about 110,000 distinct CDR3 sequences, about 95% being singletons. The chain couples TRBV2 to TRBJ2-5; 12 positions agree with TRBD2. This clonotype was sampled from a human donor in good health. The sample comprised CD4+ T cells from PBMCs. For the CDR3, the DNA is TGTGCCAGCAGTCGGACTAGCGGGGAACAGACCCAGTACTTC. Its translation is CASSRTSGEQTQYF.